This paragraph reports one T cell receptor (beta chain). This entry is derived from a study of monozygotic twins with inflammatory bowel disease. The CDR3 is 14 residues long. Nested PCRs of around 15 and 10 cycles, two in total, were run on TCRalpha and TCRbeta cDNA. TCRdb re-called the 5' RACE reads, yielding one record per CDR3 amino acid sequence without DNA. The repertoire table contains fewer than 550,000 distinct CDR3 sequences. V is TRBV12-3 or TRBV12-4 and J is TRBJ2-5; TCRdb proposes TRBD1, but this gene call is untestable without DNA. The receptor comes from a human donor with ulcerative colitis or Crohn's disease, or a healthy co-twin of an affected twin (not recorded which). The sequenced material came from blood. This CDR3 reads CASRKDRDIETQYF.